The following is a T cell receptor (beta chain) sequence with its context. No antigen is known for it. Sequencing was performed with immunoSEQ multiplex PCR; in TCRdb, only in-frame clones are kept and a portion is missing. The table has 75,000 to 95,000 clones, around nine tenths seen once; the top ten hold approximately 4.2%. The data were taken from a study of T cell responses to AZD1222 COVID-19 vaccine. Whole-study findings and limits: White British donors predominated, females outnumbered males, and clonal diversity was possibly underestimated. Across the whole spike, CD4 TCRs peaked at regions 160-218 and 743-854. Reports indicate that nearly half of spike-specific TCRs are directed at unmutated variant regions. Following two doses of AZD1222, Spike-specific TCR breadth and depth rose.

The CDR3 contains 14 residues. Germline assignment: CDR1 ENHRY and CDR2 SYGVKD. V dropped 4 bases and J dropped 7; count of bases not matched to a gene: 9. This chain connects TRBV10-3 to TRBJ1-2; 7 bases are a match to TRBD1. This receptor was obtained from an adult in good health. The source material was peripheral blood, sampled on day 0 of AZD1222 vaccination. The DNA of the CDR3 is TGTGCCATCAGTGCCGGACAGGTCCGACGTGGCTACACCTTC. This sequence encodes CAISAGQVRRGYTF.